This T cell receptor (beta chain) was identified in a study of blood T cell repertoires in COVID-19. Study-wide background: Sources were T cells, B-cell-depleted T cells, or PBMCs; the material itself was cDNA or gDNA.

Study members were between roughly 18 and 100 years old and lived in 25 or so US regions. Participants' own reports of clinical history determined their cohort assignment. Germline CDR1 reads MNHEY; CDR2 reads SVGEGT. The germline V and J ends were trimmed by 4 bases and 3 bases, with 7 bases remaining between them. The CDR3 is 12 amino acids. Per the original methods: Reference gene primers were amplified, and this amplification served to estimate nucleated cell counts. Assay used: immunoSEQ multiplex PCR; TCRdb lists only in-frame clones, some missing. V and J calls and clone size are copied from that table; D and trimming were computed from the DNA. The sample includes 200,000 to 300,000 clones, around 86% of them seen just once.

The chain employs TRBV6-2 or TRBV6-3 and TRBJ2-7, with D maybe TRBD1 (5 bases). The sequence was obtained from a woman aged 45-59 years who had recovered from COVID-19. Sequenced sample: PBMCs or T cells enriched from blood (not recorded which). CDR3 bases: TGTGCCAGCAGTTCTGACAGCTACGAGCAGTACTTC. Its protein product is CASSSDSYEQYF.